These 19 T cell receptor beta chains came from one sample sequenced in a study of blood T cell repertoires in COVID-19. TCRdb's copy holds only in-frame clones and misses some; the assay was immunoSEQ multiplex PCR. This table has approximately 270,000 clones, 80% to 90% appearing once. The sequencing input was peripheral blood. The receptors were sampled from an elderly man with acute or convalescent COVID-19.

The CDR3: CASLAGAFREQYF. The CDR3 DNA reads as TGTGCCAGCCTAGCGGGAGCCTTCCGCGAGCAGTACTTC. The J gene is TRBJ2-7, the V gene TRBV28; TRBD2 agrees at 10 bases. Germline CDR1 and CDR2: MDHEN and SYDVKM. With V trimmed by 8 bases and J by 6 bases, 7 bases remained unmatched. This CDR3 is 13 amino acids long.

This chain uses TRBV25-1 with TRBJ2-1; tentative D call: TRBD2 (7 bases). V lost 8 bases, J lost 3 bases, and 14 bases lay in between. There are 14 residues in the CDR3. Germline V gives CDR1 MGHDK, CDR2 SYGVNS. CDR3 sequence reads: CASGGARVYNEQFF. The CDR3 nucleotides read TGTGCCAGCGGGGGGGCCAGGGTCTACAATGAGCAGTTCTTC.

Concerning this clone: Mismatch with germline at one junction end may stem from a read error. The rearrangement uses TRBV7-8 and TRBJ1-3, with D hard to call. Per the germline V gene, CDR1 is SGHVS and CDR2 is FQNEAQ. The CDR3 contains 12 residues. The CDR3 region is CASRASENTIYF. For the CDR3, the DNA is TGTGCCAGCAGGGCCTCTGAAAACACCATATATTTT.

V gene TRBV6-5 combines with J gene TRBJ1-1; D is unresolved. V dropped 5 bases and J dropped 0 bases, with 7 bases sitting between them. This CDR3 contains 13 residues. Germline values: CDR1 MNHEY, CDR2 SVGAGI. CDR3 nucleotide sequence: TGTGCCAGCAGTCACGACATGAACACTGAAGCTTTCTTT. Translating it yields CASSHDMNTEAFF.

This clone was detected a few times. V and J are TRBV19 and TRBJ1-3; no reliable D call. Germline V gene sequence: CDR1 LNHDA, CDR2 SQIVND (reference sequence). Trimming left V 7 bases short and J 0 bases short, with 10 bases between. The CDR3 consists of 14 residues. CDR3 DNA: TGTGCCAGTATCGAACAGTCCTCTGGAAACACCATATATTTT. Protein product: CASIEQSSGNTIYF.

This CDR3 is CASRQQGALSTEAFF. DNA for the CDR3: TGTGCCAGCAGACAACAGGGGGCGCTGTCCACTGAAGCTTTCTTT. V usage is TRBV6-5 and J usage is TRBJ1-1; 9 bases agree with TRBD1. With V trimmed by 6 bases and J by 4 bases, 9 bases remained unmatched. This CDR3 is 15 amino acids long. Germline assignment: CDR1 MNHEY and CDR2 SVGAGI.

This clone showed up just once. This chain connects TRBV6-5 to TRBJ1-3; D is unresolved. The V end was cut by 8 bases, the J end by 0 bases, with 8 bases between. The CDR3 is made up of 13 amino acids. Per the germline V gene, CDR1 is MNHEY and CDR2 is SVGAGI. The CDR3 DNA is TGTGCCAGCGCCTATACCTCTGGAAACACCATATATTTT. It codes for CASAYTSGNTIYF.

J is TRBJ2-3 and V is TRBV7-2; unclear D gene. Germline assignment: CDR1 SGHTA and CDR2 FQGNSA. V lost 0 bases and J lost 2, with 9 bases in between. The CDR3 runs to 15 residues. CDR3 region: CASSLAPSTTDTQYF. CDR3 coding DNA: TGTGCCAGCAGCTTAGCTCCGAGTACCACAGATACGCAGTATTTT. Drawing the rest from reference TRBV7-2 and TRBJ2-3, the complete variable domain is GAGVSQSPSNKVTEKGKDVELRCDPISGHTALYWYRQSLGQGLEFLIYFQGNSAPDKSGLPSDRFSAERTGGSVSTLTIQRTQQEDSAVYLCASSLAPSTTDTQYFGPGTRLTVL.

This chain uses TRBV11-2 with TRBJ1-6; unclear D gene. Germline V gene sequence: CDR1 SGHAT, CDR2 FQNNGV. This CDR3 contains 14 residues. The V end was cut by 7 bases, the J end by 0 bases, with 7 bases between. Written as DNA, the CDR3 is TGTGCCAGCACCCAGTCCTCCTATAATTCACCCCTCCACTTT. Protein sequence: CASTQSSYNSPLHF.

The chain links TRBV3-1 (or the pseudogene TRBV3-2) to TRBJ1-1, with D possibly matching TRBD1 (5 bases). CDR3 length: 17 residues. Trimming stripped 0 bases from V and 1 base from J, with 15 bases between. Germline CDR1 reads LGHDT; CDR2 reads YNNKEL (reference sequence). The CDR3 is CASSQDVWGPENTEAFF. The CDR3 nucleotides are TGTGCCAGCAGCCAAGACGTCTGGGGCCCGGAGAACACTGAAGCTTTCTTT.

The J gene is TRBJ2-3, the V gene TRBV7-9; TRBD2 matches 7 bases. Germline lookup yields CDR1 SEHNR and CDR2 FQNEAQ (reference sequence). CDR3 size: 16 residues. The J segment lost 2 bases and the V segment lost 1 base, leaving 6 bases of the junction unmatched. CDR3 DNA: TGTGCCAGCAGCTTAGGATCTAGCGGACTCACAGATACGCAGTATTTT. Amino acids: CASSLGSSGLTDTQYF.

The chain uses TRBV28 and TRBJ2-3, with 10 bases matching TRBD2. CDR1 and CDR2 from the germline V gene are MDHEN and SYDVKM. V lost 8 bases, J lost 4 bases, and 3 bases stayed unmatched. This CDR3 spans 13 amino acids. The CDR3 nucleotides read TGTGCCAGCGGAGCGGGAGGGGCAGATACGCAGTATTTT. Its translation is CASGAGGADTQYF.

The chain joins TRBV6-2 or TRBV6-3 to TRBJ1-1; a weak D match, TRBD1 (6 bases). The germline CDR1 and CDR2 sequences are MNHEY and SVGEGT. V shed 5 bases and J shed 4 bases, with 17 bases lying between them. This CDR3 has 15 residues. The CDR3 loop reads CASSKTTGLSTEAFF. In DNA, the CDR3 is TGTGCCAGCAGTAAAACGACAGGCCTAAGCACTGAAGCTTTCTTT.

The chain uses TRBV6-5 and TRBJ2-2; tentatively, D is TRBD1 (6 bases). This CDR3 contains 13 residues. Per germline, CDR1 MNHEY and CDR2 SVGAGI. The V end was cut by 10 bases, the J end by 5 bases, with 14 bases between. The CDR3, as DNA: TGTGCCACTAACAGGGACGGAACCGGGGAGCTGTTTTTT. Translated, it gives CATNRDGTGELFF.

This clone was seen only once. The rearrangement joins TRBV9 to TRBJ2-2; TRBD2 agrees at 8 bases. Germline CDR1 SGDLS, CDR2 YYNGEE. Unmatched junction bases numbered 9, after V lost 3 bases and J lost 5 bases. The CDR3 runs to 16 residues. Here the CDR3 reads CASSGGGGWRTGELFF. As DNA, the CDR3 is TGTGCCAGCAGCGGTGGCGGGGGGTGGCGGACCGGGGAGCTGTTTTTT.

The chain has TRBV6-5 and TRBJ2-2, with a possible D match to TRBD2 (7 bases). Germline CDR1 is MNHEY and CDR2 is SVGAGI. Deletions cut 4 bases from V and 5 bases from J, with 11 bases between. This CDR3 has 14 residues. The CDR3 sequence is CASSFGGLTGELFF. In nucleotides, the CDR3 is TGTGCCAGCAGTTTCGGGGGGCTTACCGGGGAGCTGTTTTTT.

This clone has just one count. The chain carries TRBV5-1 and TRBJ2-5, with TRBD2 matching 11 bases. V trimming: 4 bases; J trimming: 2 bases; junction bases outside the gene matches: 4. Germline V gene sequence: CDR1 SGHRS, CDR2 YFSETQ. The CDR3 has 15 amino acids. CDR3 amino acids: CASSTGTSGQETQYF. CDR3 nucleotides: TGCGCCAGCAGCACCGGGACTAGCGGTCAAGAGACCCAGTACTTC.

The rearrangement uses TRBV7-2 and TRBJ2-1; 11 bases align to TRBD2. Germline V gene sequence: CDR1 SGHTA, CDR2 FQGNSA. The ends lost 5 bases at V and 14 bases at J; junction bases unmatched: 5. The CDR3 is 12 residues long. The CDR3 coding sequence is TGTGCCAGCAGCCCTGGGACTAGCGGTAAGTTCTTC. The encoded protein is CASSPGTSGKFF.

The chain recombines TRBV28 with TRBJ1-4; unclear D gene. The CDR3 spans 18 residues. From germline, CDR1 is MDHEN and CDR2 SYDVKM. V was pared by 2 bases and J by 1 base, with 17 bases between. The CDR3 DNA is TGTGCCAGCAGTTTAGGAGGCGCAGGAAAGGGAACTAATGAAAAACTGTTTTTT. Translating gives CASSLGGAGKGTNEKLFF.